This is a list of T cell receptor beta chains from one sample in a study of regulatory T cells in long-lasting Graves disease. One entry per CDR3 protein results from TCRdb running MiXCR on the multiplex PCR reads. The profile shows some 250,000 distinct CDR3 sequences, about a sixth of them singletons. The sequenced sample was peripheral blood mononuclear cells (PBMCs), obtained at new diagnosis, from a patient treated with antithyroid drugs. The origin of the receptors is a female donor with Graves disease. The CDR3 runs from the conserved cysteine through the conserved F or W. The D gene is left open where the match is weak. The size field is filled for only some rows; it gives once, few, many or a size class.

J gene: TRBJ2-5; V gene: TRBV28; D gene: TRBD1; clone size: NA; CDR3 protein: CASSGGGQGYETQYF; CDR3 DNA: TGTGCCAGCAGTGGGGGAGGACAGGGGTACGAGACCCAGTACTTC
J gene: TRBJ1-2; V gene: TRBV20-1; D gene: NA; clone size: many; CDR3 protein: CSARDRALADYGYTF; CDR3 DNA: TGCAGTGCTAGAGATCGAGCCCTCGCCGACTATGGCTACACCTTC
J gene: TRBJ1-1; V gene: TRBV5-5; D gene: NA; clone size: few; CDR3 protein: CASSSKGFMNTEAFF; CDR3 DNA: TGTGCCAGCAGCTCAAAAGGCTTCATGAACACTGAAGCTTTCTTT
J gene: TRBJ2-7; V gene: TRBV6-2/TRBV6-3; D gene: TRBD1; clone size: many; CDR3 protein: CASTKTGESSYEQYF; CDR3 DNA: TGTGCCAGCACTAAAACAGGGGAGAGCTCCTACGAGCAGTACTTC
J gene: TRBJ1-4; V gene: TRBV2; D gene: TRBD1; clone size: many; CDR3 protein: CASSPDRATNEKLFF; CDR3 DNA: TGTGCCAGCAGCCCCGACAGGGCAACTAATGAAAAACTGTTTTTT
J gene: TRBJ2-1; V gene: TRBV28; D gene: TRBD2; clone size: many; CDR3 protein: CASSPGLAGPNEQFF; CDR3 DNA: TGTGCCAGCAGCCCAGGACTAGCGGGGCCCAATGAGCAGTTCTTC
J gene: TRBJ2-5; V gene: TRBV24-1; D gene: TRBD1; clone size: many; CDR3 protein: CATSDPTGVETQYF; CDR3 DNA: TGTGCCACCAGTGACCCGACAGGGGTAGAGACCCAGTACTTC
J gene: TRBJ2-5; V gene: TRBV7-2; D gene: NA; clone size: many; CDR3 protein: CFTGHGETQYF; CDR3 DNA: TGTTTTACCGGGCATGGGGAGACCCAGTACTTC
J gene: TRBJ2-6; V gene: TRBV15; D gene: NA; clone size: many; CDR3 protein: CATSRVITASSGANVLTF; CDR3 DNA: TGTGCCACCAGCAGAGTAATAACAGCCAGCTCTGGGGCCAACGTCCTGACTTTC
J gene: TRBJ1-5; V gene: TRBV27; D gene: NA; clone size: NA; CDR3 protein: CASRPLRDGSNQPQHF; CDR3 DNA: TGTGCCAGCAGACCTCTTAGGGACGGTAGCAATCAGCCCCAGCATTTT